The 29 T cell receptor beta chains below were found in one sample sequenced in a study of PD-L1 blockade in urothelial cancer. Sequencing used immunoSEQ multiplex PCR; TCRdb keeps in-frame clones, though not all of them. The profile shows more than 35,000 clones, around 82% of them singletons. The time point is: peripheral blood 6 weeks after treatment start. The source material was PBMCs, sampled around atezolizumab (anti-PD-L1) treatment. The receptors originated from a man between 60 and 75 years old with urothelial cancer.

V gene TRBV28 combines with J gene TRBJ1-5; the D is unclear. Deletions cut 1 base from V and 5 bases from J, with 6 bases between. The CDR3 is made up of 13 amino acids. In germline, CDR1 is MDHEN, CDR2 SYDVKM. For the CDR3, the DNA is TGTGCCAGCAGTTTATCCAGGTATCAGCCCCAGCATTTT. Translated, it gives CASSLSRYQPQHF.

This clone has just one count. The chain links TRBV5-4 to TRBJ1-3; D unresolved. Germline V lookup: CDR1 SGHNT, CDR2 YYREEE (reference sequence). V was cut by 2 bases and J by 8 bases, with 17 bases left in between. The CDR3 runs to 15 residues. CDR3 amino acids: CASSLDAAPIDTIYF. The CDR3 DNA is TGTGCCAGCAGCTTAGACGCGGCCCCTATAGACACCATATATTTT.

The gene calls are TRBV18 and TRBJ2-1; 8 bases are shared with TRBD2. The V gene end was trimmed by 4 bases and the J gene end by 15 bases; junction bases not matched to a gene: 8. The CDR3 has 12 amino acids. CDR1 and CDR2 from the germline V gene are KGHSH and LQKENI. CDR3 sequence (DNA): TGTGCCAGCTCACGAAGAAGCGGGGGTGGGTTCTTC. Encoded protein: CASSRRSGGGFF. The full variable domain, with the rest looked up from reference TRBV18 and TRBJ2-1, is NAGVMQNPRHLVRRRGQEARLRCSPMKGHSHVYWYRQLPEEGLKFMVYLQKENIIDESGMPKERFSAEFPKEGPSILRIQQVVRGDSAAYFCASSRRSGGGFFGPGTRLTVL.

The J gene is TRBJ1-3, the V gene TRBV5-1; the D is unclear. The CDR3 extends over 15 amino acids. Trimming stripped 1 base from V and 0 bases from J, with 8 bases between. CDR1 is SGHRS, CDR2 YFSETQ, per germline. CDR3 residues: CASSLQAPSGNTIYF. The CDR3 nucleotides are TGCGCCAGCAGCTTGCAGGCCCCCTCTGGAAACACCATATATTTT.

V gene TRBV28 combines with J gene TRBJ2-7, with 8 bases matching TRBD1. CDR3 length: 13 residues. V lost 7 bases to trimming and J lost 2 bases; unmatched junction nucleotides: 4. Germline lookup yields CDR1 MDHEN and CDR2 SYDVKM. The CDR3 reads CASIGQGTYEQYF. The CDR3 bases are TGTGCCAGCATAGGACAGGGAACCTACGAGCAGTACTTC.

CDR3: CSVGTRPYNEQFF. CDR3 coding DNA: TGCAGCGTCGGGACTCGCCCGTACAATGAGCAGTTCTTC. V is TRBV29-1 and J is TRBJ2-1; D may be TRBD2 (6 bases). V lost 6 bases and J 4 bases, leaving 13 bases between the germline ends. There are 13 residues in the CDR3. Germline V gives CDR1 SQVTM, CDR2 ANQGSEA.

The chain is built from TRBV5-1 and TRBJ2-7; D ambiguous. The CDR3 contains 13 residues. From germline, CDR1 is SGHRS and CDR2 YFSETQ. V lost 0 bases, J lost 1 base, and 5 bases lay in between. CDR3 region: CASSLGQSYEQYF. The CDR3 DNA reads as TGCGCCAGCAGCTTGGGACAATCCTACGAGCAGTACTTC. Variable domain in full (rest from reference TRBV5-1 and TRBJ2-7): KAGVTQTPRYLIKTRGQQVTLSCSPISGHRSVSWYQQTPGQGLQFLFEYFSETQRNKGNFPGRFSGRQFSNSRSEMNVSTLELGDSALYLCASSLGQSYEQYFGPGTRLTVT.

The gene calls are TRBV28 and TRBJ2-5, with D possibly matching TRBD2 (6 bases). In germline, CDR1 is MDHEN, CDR2 SYDVKM. The CDR3 is 15 amino acids. Trimming shortened V by 6 bases and J by 2 bases, and 16 bases separated the two germline ends. The CDR3 is CASSDLLAEQETQYF. Written as DNA, the CDR3 is TGTGCCAGCAGCGACCTACTAGCAGAACAAGAGACCCAGTACTTC. The full variable domain, with the rest looked up from reference TRBV28 and TRBJ2-5, is DVKVTQSSRYLVKRTGEKVFLECVQDMDHENMFWYRQDPGLGLRLIYFSYDVKMKEKGDIPEGYSVSREKKERFSLILESASTNQTSMYLCASSDLLAEQETQYFGPGTRLLVL.

The sample holds one count of this clone. The V gene is TRBV6-5, the J gene TRBJ2-7; D remains unclear. The germline V and J ends were trimmed by 6 bases and 7 bases, with 16 bases remaining between them. The CDR3 loop spans 13 amino acids. Germline V gene lookup returns CDR1 MNHEY and CDR2 SVGAGI. CDR3 in DNA: TGTGCCAGCAGACCCACCCAGTTACGAGAGCAGTACTTC. This translates into CASRPTQLREQYF.

The genes are TRBV19 and TRBJ1-1; no firm D call. The CDR3 length is 13 residues. Germline loops: CDR1 LNHDA, CDR2 SQIVND (reference sequence). The CDR3 spells CAGEFFTAAEAFF. The DNA for the CDR3 is TGTGCTGGAGAGTTCTTCACCGCCGCTGAAGCTTTCTTT.

V and J are TRBV15 and TRBJ2-3, with TRBD1 matching 9 bases. The trim removed 4 bases at V and 0 bases at J, leaving 14 bases unmatched. CDR1 is LNHNV and CDR2 is YYDKDF in the germline V gene (reference sequence). The CDR3 is 19 amino acids. The DNA of the CDR3 is TGTGCCACCAGCACCCCTCCCGGGACAGGGTGGATTAGCACAGATACGCAGTATTTT. It codes for CATSTPPGTGWISTDTQYF.

Regarding this clone: This clone may be a read error of a much larger clone one base away. The chain joins TRBV7-2 to TRBJ2-7; 9 bases map to TRBD1. CDR3 length equals 14 residues. The germline CDR1 and CDR2 sequences are SGHTA and FQGNSA. V shed 1 base and J 2 bases; nucleotides not matched to a gene: 0. CDR3 DNA: TGTGCCAGCAGCTTAGGGACAGGGGCCTACGAGCAGTACTTC. Protein sequence: CASSLGTGAYEQYF.

The chain is built from TRBV19 and TRBJ2-6; D is perhaps TRBD1 (5 bases). This CDR3 comprises 15 residues. V was trimmed by 7 bases and J by 3 bases, leaving 13 bases between them. The V gene's germline CDR1 is LNHDA and CDR2 SQIVND (reference sequence). CDR3 amino acids: CASKGQSIGANVLTF. The CDR3, as DNA: TGTGCCAGTAAGGGGCAGAGCATTGGGGCCAACGTCCTGACTTTC.

The chain recombines TRBV19 with TRBJ1-1; no clear D. Germline CDR1 is LNHDA and CDR2 is SQIVND (reference sequence). The length of the CDR3 is 13 residues. Trimming pared 7 bases from V and 4 bases from J, leaving 13 bases between. The CDR3 DNA reads as TGTGCCAGTATAAAGGAGGGCGGCACTGAAGCTTTCTTT. It is translated as CASIKEGGTEAFF.

V and J are TRBV19 and TRBJ1-4; 8 bases are a match to TRBD1. With 5 bases clipped from V and 4 bases from J, the junction kept 12 bases outside the gene matches. The CDR3 loop spans 17 amino acids. CDR1 and CDR2 (germline): LNHDA, SQIVND (reference sequence). The DNA for the CDR3 is TGTGCCAGTAGTCCTCGGTCGTGGACAGGGATTAATGAAAAACTGTTTTTT. It yields the protein CASSPRSWTGINEKLFF.

This sequence joins TRBV5-1 and TRBJ2-2, with 7 bases aligning to TRBD1. Germline V CDR1 and CDR2: SGHRS, YFSETQ. V was pared by 6 bases and J by 3 bases, with 8 bases of the junction left unmatched. The CDR3 extends over 15 amino acids. The CDR3 coding sequence is TGCGCCAGCACCGAAGGACAGGCCGACACCGGGGAGCTGTTTTTT. It codes for CASTEGQADTGELFF.

Note on this clone: Compared with germline, one end of the junction differs, possibly owing to a read error. The gene calls are TRBV27 and TRBJ1-2; the match to TRBD1 covers 7 bases. CDR1 is MNHEY and CDR2 is SMNVEV in the germline V gene (reference sequence). The CDR3 has 15 residues. The CDR3 DNA sequence: TGTGCCAGCAGTTTATCCCGGGGACAGTTCTATGGCTACACATTC. It specifies CASSLSRGQFYGYTF.

The chain is built from TRBV13 and TRBJ2-1, with D perhaps matching TRBD1 (6 bases). Germline CDR1 and CDR2: PRHDT and FYEKMQ (reference sequence). CDR3 length: 15 residues. V lost 3 bases and J 7 bases, leaving 16 bases between the germline ends. The chain's CDR3 is CASSFRQGRTNEQFF. The DNA of the CDR3 is TGTGCCAGCAGCTTTCGTCAGGGGCGGACGAATGAGCAGTTCTTC.

This clone has a single count. The rearrangement joins TRBV28 to TRBJ2-3, with 11 bases lining up with TRBD2. V lost 7 bases to trimming and J lost 4 bases; unmatched junction nucleotides: 7. CDR1 and CDR2 (germline): MDHEN, SYDVKM. The CDR3 runs 15 residues. The CDR3 nucleotides are TGTGCCAGCACTAGTAGCGGGAGGGGGGCAGATACGCAGTATTTT. This encodes CASTSSGRGADTQYF.

This clone was picked up one time. V and J are TRBV11-3 and TRBJ2-5; D possibly corresponds to TRBD1 (6 bases). V shed 5 bases and J shed 0 bases, with 13 bases lying between them. Germline loops: CDR1 SGHNT, CDR2 YENEEA. This CDR3 is built from 15 residues. The CDR3 loop is CASSDRDTDQETQYF. DNA for the CDR3: TGTGCCAGCAGCGACCGGGACACCGACCAAGAGACCCAGTACTTC.

The CDR3 sequence is CASSWAGGSSYEQYF. The CDR3 DNA reads as TGCGCCAGCAGCTGGGCGGGAGGGAGCTCCTACGAGCAGTACTTC. This rearrangement joins TRBV5-1 to TRBJ2-7, with 9 bases identical to TRBD2. The CDR3 runs to 15 residues. Germline CDR1 reads SGHRS; CDR2 reads YFSETQ. The junction had 4 bases not matched to a gene; V was cut back by 3 bases and J by 0 bases. The variable domain in full, with the rest retrieved from reference TRBV5-1 and TRBJ2-7, is KAGVTQTPRYLIKTRGQQVTLSCSPISGHRSVSWYQQTPGQGLQFLFEYFSETQRNKGNFPGRFSGRQFSNSRSEMNVSTLELGDSALYLCASSWAGGSSYEQYFGPGTRLTVT.

This clone has just one count. The rearrangement links TRBV9 to TRBJ2-1, with D tentatively TRBD2 (6 bases). The CDR3 extends over 15 amino acids. Trimming pared 0 bases from V and 4 bases from J, leaving 11 bases between. Germline lookup yields CDR1 SGDLS and CDR2 YYNGEE. The CDR3 sequence is CASSVDGGEYNEQFF. The DNA for the CDR3 is TGTGCCAGCAGCGTAGACGGCGGGGAGTACAATGAGCAGTTCTTC.

The gene calls are TRBV7-6 and TRBJ1-1; D may be TRBD1 (6 bases). The CDR3 loop spans 12 amino acids. The V and J ends lost 4 bases and 11 bases respectively, with 14 bases between them. CDR1 and CDR2 from the germline V gene are SGHVS and FNYEAQ. CDR3 protein: CASSSDRRYAFF. The CDR3 DNA sequence: TGTGCCAGCAGCTCCGACAGGCGATACGCTTTCTTT.

J is TRBJ1-6 and V is TRBV6-1, with D unresolved. Trimming left V 2 bases short and J 7 bases short, with 12 bases between. This CDR3 has 15 residues. The V gene's germline CDR1 is MNHNS and CDR2 SASEGT. This CDR3 reads CASSEYPTENSPLHF. CDR3 nucleotides: TGTGCCAGCAGTGAATACCCGACGGAGAATTCACCCCTCCACTTT.

The genes are TRBV7-8 and TRBJ2-2; 11 bases are a match to TRBD1. This CDR3 is 19 amino acids long. The germline CDR1 and CDR2 sequences are SGHVS and FQNEAQ. Trimming removed 0 bases from V and 4 bases from J; junction bases left unmatched: 10. The CDR3 loop is CASSLAFPGQGAVTGELFF. CDR3 DNA: TGTGCCAGCAGCTTAGCTTTCCCCGGACAGGGGGCGGTCACCGGGGAGCTGTTTTTT. Full variable domain (outside the CDR3, taken from reference TRBV7-8 and TRBJ2-2): GAGVSQSPRYKVAKRGQDVALRCDPISGHVSLFWYQQALGQGPEFLTYFQNEAQLDKSGLPSDRFFAERPEGSVSTLKIQRTQQEDSAVYLCASSLAFPGQGAVTGELFFGEGSRLTVL.

The gene calls are TRBV4-1 and TRBJ2-2; D may be TRBD2 (6 bases). Trimming stripped 4 bases from V and 4 bases from J, with 19 bases between. CDR1 MGHRA and CDR2 YSYEKL come from the germline V gene. The CDR3 has 17 residues. CDR3 DNA sequence: TGCGCCAGCAGCCCCTGGGCTCCGACCGGGGGCACCGGGGAGCTGTTTTTT. Encoded protein: CASSPWAPTGGTGELFF.

This sequence joins TRBV28 and TRBJ2-7; 7 nucleotides align to TRBD2. The CDR3 is made up of 14 amino acids. The junction had 6 bases not matched to a gene; V was cut back by 5 bases and J by 2 bases. Germline V gene data show CDR1 as MDHEN and CDR2 as SYDVKM. This CDR3 is CASSRTSGAYEQYF. The CDR3 bases are TGTGCCAGCAGTCGGACAAGCGGGGCCTACGAGCAGTACTTC.

CDR3 nucleotide sequence: TGTGCCAGCAGCCCTACAGGGGGCCCAGAAAAACTGTTTTTT. Encoded protein: CASSPTGGPEKLFF. The chain is built from TRBV7-6 and TRBJ1-4; 9 nucleotides match TRBD1. This CDR3 region has 14 residues. With V trimmed by 5 bases and J by 8 bases, 6 bases remained unmatched. Germline CDR1 and CDR2: SGHVS and FNYEAQ.

The chain carries TRBV7-9 and TRBJ1-1; D is ambiguous. Trimming removed 1 base from V and 0 bases from J, with 6 bases in between. Germline V lookup: CDR1 SEHNR, CDR2 FQNEAQ (reference sequence). This CDR3 has 14 residues. The CDR3 nucleotides read TGTGCCAGCAGCTTAGGGCAGGTGAACACTGAAGCTTTCTTT. This translates into CASSLGQVNTEAFF.